This T cell receptor (beta chain) was recorded in a study of blood T cell repertoires in COVID-19. Study background: The analysed material was cDNA or gDNA that came from T cells, B-cell-depleted T cells, or PBMCs.

TCRdb's copy holds only in-frame clones and misses some; the assay was immunoSEQ multiplex PCR. The profile shows a few hundred thousand clones, 80% to 90% of them singletons. Participants had their cohort set by participant-reported clinical history. CDR1 and CDR2 (germline): LGHNA, YNFKEQ. This CDR3 has 17 residues. Trimming stripped 0 bases from V and 0 bases from J, with 12 bases between. This sequence originates from a man in his late teens or twenties with acute COVID-19. Sequencing input: PBMCs or T cells enriched from blood (not recorded which). The rearrangement links TRBV4-2 to TRBJ1-3; a weak D match, TRBD1 (5 bases). DNA of the CDR3: TGTGCCAGCAGCCAAGACTACAGGAGGGCCTCTGGAAACACCATATATTTT. This encodes CASSQDYRRASGNTIYF.